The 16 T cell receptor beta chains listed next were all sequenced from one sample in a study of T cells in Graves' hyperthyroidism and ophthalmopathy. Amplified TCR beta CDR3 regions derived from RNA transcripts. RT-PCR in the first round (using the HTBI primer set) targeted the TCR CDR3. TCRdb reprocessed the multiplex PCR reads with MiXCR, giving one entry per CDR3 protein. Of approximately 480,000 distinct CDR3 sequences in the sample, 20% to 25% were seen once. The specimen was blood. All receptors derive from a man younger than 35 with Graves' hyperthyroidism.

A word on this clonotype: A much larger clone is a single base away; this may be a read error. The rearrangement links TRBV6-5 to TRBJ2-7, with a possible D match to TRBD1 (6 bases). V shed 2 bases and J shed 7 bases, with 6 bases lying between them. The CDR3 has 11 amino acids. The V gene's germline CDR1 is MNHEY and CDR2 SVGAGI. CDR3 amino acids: CASSYDREQYF. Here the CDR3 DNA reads TGTGCCAGCAGTTACGACAGGGAGCAGTACTTC.

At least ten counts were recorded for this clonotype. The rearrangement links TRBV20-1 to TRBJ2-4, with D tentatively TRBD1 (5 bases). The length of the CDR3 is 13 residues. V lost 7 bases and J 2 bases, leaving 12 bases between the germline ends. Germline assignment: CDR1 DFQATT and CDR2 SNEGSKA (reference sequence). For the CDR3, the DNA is TGCAGTGGTAGTGCAGGGACCAAAAACATTCAGTACTTC. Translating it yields CSGSAGTKNIQYF.

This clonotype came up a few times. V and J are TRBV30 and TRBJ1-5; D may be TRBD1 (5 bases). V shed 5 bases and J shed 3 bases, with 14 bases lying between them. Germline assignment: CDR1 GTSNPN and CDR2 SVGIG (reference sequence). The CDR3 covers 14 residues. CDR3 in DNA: TGTGCCTGGGGCTCGCAGGGAGCCAATCAGCCCCAGCATTTT. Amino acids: CAWGSQGANQPQHF.

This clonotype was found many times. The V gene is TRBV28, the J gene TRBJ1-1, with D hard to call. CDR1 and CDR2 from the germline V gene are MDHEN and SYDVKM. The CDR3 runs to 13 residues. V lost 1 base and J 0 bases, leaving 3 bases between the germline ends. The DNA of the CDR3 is TGTGCCAGCAGTTTATTACTGAACACTGAAGCTTTCTTT. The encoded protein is CASSLLLNTEAFF.

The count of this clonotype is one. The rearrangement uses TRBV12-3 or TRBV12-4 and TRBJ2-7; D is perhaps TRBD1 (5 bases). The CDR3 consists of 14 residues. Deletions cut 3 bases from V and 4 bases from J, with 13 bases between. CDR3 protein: CASSFPGRFYEQYF. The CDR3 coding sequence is TGTGCCAGCAGTTTTCCAGGGCGTTTTTACGAGCAGTACTTC.

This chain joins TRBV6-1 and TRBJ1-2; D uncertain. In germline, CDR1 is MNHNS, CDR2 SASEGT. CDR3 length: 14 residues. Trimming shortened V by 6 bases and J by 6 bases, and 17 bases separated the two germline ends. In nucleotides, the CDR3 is TGTGCCAGCAGGCCGACACTACCATACAATGGCTACACCTTC. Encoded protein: CASRPTLPYNGYTF.

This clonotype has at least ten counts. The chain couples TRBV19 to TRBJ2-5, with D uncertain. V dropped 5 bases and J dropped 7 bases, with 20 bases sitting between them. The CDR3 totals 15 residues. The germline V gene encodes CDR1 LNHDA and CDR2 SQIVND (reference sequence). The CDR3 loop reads CASSPSRAPHGTQYF. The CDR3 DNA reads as TGTGCCAGTAGTCCTTCCCGGGCCCCGCACGGGACCCAGTACTTC.

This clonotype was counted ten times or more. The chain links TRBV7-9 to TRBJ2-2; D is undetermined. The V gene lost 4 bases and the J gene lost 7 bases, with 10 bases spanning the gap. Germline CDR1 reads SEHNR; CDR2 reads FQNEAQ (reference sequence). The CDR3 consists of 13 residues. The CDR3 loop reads CASSSWKFGELFF. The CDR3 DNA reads TGTGCCAGCAGCTCCTGGAAGTTCGGGGAGCTGTTTTTT.

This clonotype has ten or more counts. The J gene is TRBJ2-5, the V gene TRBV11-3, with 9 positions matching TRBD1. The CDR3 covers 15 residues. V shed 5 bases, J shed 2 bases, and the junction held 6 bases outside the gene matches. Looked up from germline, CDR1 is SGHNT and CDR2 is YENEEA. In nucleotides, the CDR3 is TGTGCCAGCAGCCTGGACAGGGGATTACAAGAGACCCAGTACTTC. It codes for CASSLDRGLQETQYF.

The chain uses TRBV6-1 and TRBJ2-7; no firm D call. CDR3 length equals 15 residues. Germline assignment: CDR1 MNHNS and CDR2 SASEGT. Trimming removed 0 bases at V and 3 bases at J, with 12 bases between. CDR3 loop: CASSEAVGSYYEQYF. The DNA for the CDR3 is TGTGCCAGCAGTGAAGCGGTCGGATCCTACTACGAGCAGTACTTC.

CDR3 protein: CSVEEDSYEQYF. CDR3 DNA: TGCAGCGTTGAGGAGGATTCCTACGAGCAGTACTTC. The chain carries TRBV29-1 and TRBJ2-7; tentative D call: TRBD2 (5 bases). The CDR3 covers 12 residues. The germline V and J ends were trimmed by 3 bases and 1 base, with 7 bases remaining between them. CDR1 SQVTM and CDR2 ANQGSEA come from the germline V gene.

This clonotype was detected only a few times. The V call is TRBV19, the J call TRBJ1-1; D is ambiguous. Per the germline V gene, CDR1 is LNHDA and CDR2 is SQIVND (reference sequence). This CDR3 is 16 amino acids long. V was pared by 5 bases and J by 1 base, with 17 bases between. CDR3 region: CASSPLTVLGNTEAFF. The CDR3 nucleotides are TGTGCCAGTAGTCCTCTGACTGTCTTGGGGAACACTGAAGCTTTCTTT.

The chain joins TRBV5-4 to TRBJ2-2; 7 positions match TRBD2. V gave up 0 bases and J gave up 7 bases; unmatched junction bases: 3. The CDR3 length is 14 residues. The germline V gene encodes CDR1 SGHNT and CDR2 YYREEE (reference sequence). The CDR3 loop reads CASSLGLANGELFF. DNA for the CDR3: TGTGCCAGCAGCTTGGGACTAGCTAACGGGGAGCTGTTTTTT.

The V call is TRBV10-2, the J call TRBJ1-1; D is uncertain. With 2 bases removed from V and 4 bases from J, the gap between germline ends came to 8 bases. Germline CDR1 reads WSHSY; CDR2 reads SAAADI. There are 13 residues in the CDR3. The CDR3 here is CASSEGDSTEAFF. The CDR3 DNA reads TGCGCCAGCAGTGAGGGGGATTCCACTGAAGCTTTCTTT.

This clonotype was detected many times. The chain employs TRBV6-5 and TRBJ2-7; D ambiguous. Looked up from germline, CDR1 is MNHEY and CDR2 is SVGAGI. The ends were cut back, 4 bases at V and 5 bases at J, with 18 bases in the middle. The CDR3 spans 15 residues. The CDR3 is CASSFRPETLHEQYF. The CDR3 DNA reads TGTGCCAGCAGTTTCAGGCCTGAGACATTACACGAGCAGTACTTC.

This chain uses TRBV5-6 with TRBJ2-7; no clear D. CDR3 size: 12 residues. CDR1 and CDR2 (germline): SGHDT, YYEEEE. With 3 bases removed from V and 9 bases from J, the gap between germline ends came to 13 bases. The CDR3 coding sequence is TGTGCCAGCAGCTCGTTCCTTTCGGGGCAGTACTTC. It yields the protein CASSSFLSGQYF. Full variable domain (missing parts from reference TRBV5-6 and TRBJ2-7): DAGVTQSPTHLIKTRGQQVTLRCSPKSGHDTVSWYQQALGQGPQFIFQYYEEEERQRGNFPDRFSGHQFPNYSSELNVNALLLGDSALYLCASSSFLSGQYFGPGTRLTVT.